The next 25 T cell receptor beta chains were all read from a single sample in a study of CD8 T cells in ankylosing spondylitis. These TCRs' antigens remain unknown. Via MiXCR, TCRdb re-called the 5' RACE reads, giving one row per CDR3 protein. The sample comprises about 220,000 distinct CDR3 sequences, 7% to 8% of which are singletons, and about 14% rests with the top ten. The study's findings and limits: A TCR beta motif of eight highly homologous variants appeared characteristic of ankylosing spondylitis blood.

Sequencing input: blood, either unsorted or a sorted T cell fraction (not recorded which). The source is a male donor with ankylosing spondylitis.

This clonotype was seen many times. The chain recombines TRBV4-3 with TRBJ2-1; perhaps TRBD2 as D (6 bases). Between the trimmed V and J ends, which lost 2 bases and 11 bases, there was a span of 16 bases. CDR3 length: 14 amino acids. Germline-derived CDR1 and CDR2 are LGHNA and YSLEER. CDR3 nucleotide sequence: TGCGCCAGCAGCCAACTAGGAACGGGAGTCCAGCAGTTCTTC. Translating gives CASSQLGTGVQQFF.

This clonotype was counted many times. V and J are TRBV3-1 and TRBJ2-7; D may be TRBD2 (6 bases). The length of the CDR3 is 14 residues. Per the germline V gene, CDR1 is LGHDT and CDR2 is YNNKEL (reference sequence). V was clipped by 8 bases and J by 4 bases, with 18 bases between them. CDR3 in amino acids: CASETAGTSYEQYF. In nucleotides, the CDR3 is TGTGCCAGCGAAACGGCAGGGACTTCTTACGAGCAGTACTTC.

Ten or more counts support this clonotype. The gene calls are TRBV10-3 and TRBJ1-1, with 7 bases fitting TRBD1. V lost 8 bases and J lost 2; bases outside the gene matches: 8. The CDR3 has 14 residues. Germline CDR1 ENHRY, CDR2 SYGVKD. CDR3 nucleotides: TGTGCCATCGGGACAGCTCCGACTAACACTGAAGCTTTCTTT. Amino acid sequence: CAIGTAPTNTEAFF.

This clonotype was seen ten or more times. The chain couples TRBV7-9 to TRBJ1-1; TRBD1 might be the D (5 bases). The CDR3 has 15 residues. CDR1 is SEHNR, CDR2 FQNEAQ, per germline (reference sequence). V lost 4 bases to trimming and J lost 4 bases, with 16 bases between them. CDR3 DNA sequence: TGTGCCAGCAGCTCAGACGCAATTGGGGGCACTGAAGCTTTCTTT. It yields the protein CASSSDAIGGTEAFF.

Many counts were recorded for this clonotype. This sequence joins TRBV11-2 and TRBJ2-1; TRBD2 aligns across 8 bases. There are 15 residues in the CDR3. Germline V CDR1 and CDR2: SGHAT, FQNNGV. V shed 1 base and J 6 bases; nucleotides not matched to a gene: 5. CDR3 sequence: CASSLAGGPFNEQFF. Written as DNA, the CDR3 is TGTGCCAGCAGCTTAGCGGGAGGGCCATTCAATGAGCAGTTCTTC. Based on the CDR3 plus reference TRBV11-2 and TRBJ2-1, the full variable domain is EAGVAQSPRYKIIEKRQSVAFWCNPISGHATLYWYQQILGQGPKLLIQFQNNGVVDDSQLPKDRFSAERLKGVDSTLKIQPAKLEDSAVYLCASSLAGGPFNEQFFGPGTRLTVL.

This clonotype came up a few times. This CDR3 reads CASSPGQGFGGNQPQHF. The CDR3 DNA reads TGTGCCAGCAGCCCGGGACAGGGGTTCGGGGGCAATCAGCCCCAGCATTTT. The chain combines TRBV2 with TRBJ1-5; 10 bases map to TRBD1. The CDR3 runs 17 residues. CDR1 and CDR2 (germline): SNHLY, FYNNEI. The V segment lost 6 bases and the J segment 2 bases; nucleotides outside the gene matches: 10.

In this sample, this clonotype turned up many times. The rearrangement links TRBV2 to TRBJ2-3; weak D call: TRBD1 (6 bases). Trimming shortened V by 9 bases and J by 9 bases, and 7 bases separated the two germline ends. CDR1 is SNHLY and CDR2 is FYNNEI in the germline V gene. The CDR3 covers 9 residues. CDR3 amino acids: CARTGTQYF. CDR3 coding DNA: TGTGCCAGGACAGGAACGCAGTATTTT.

This clonotype came up many times. This CDR3 is CASSLADRGRHGQETQYF. CDR3 sequence (DNA): TGCGCCAGCAGCTTGGCGGACAGGGGGCGACATGGACAAGAGACCCAGTACTTC. V gene TRBV5-1 combines with J gene TRBJ2-5; 11 nucleotides agree with TRBD1. Germline V gives CDR1 SGHRS, CDR2 YFSETQ. Unmatched junction bases numbered 9, after V lost 0 bases and J lost 2 bases. The CDR3 is 18 residues long.

V is TRBV7-9 and J is TRBJ1-2, with no clear D. The CDR3 has 15 residues. Trimming took off 7 bases at V and 7 bases at J, with 22 bases between the two ends. Germline values: CDR1 SEHNR, CDR2 FQNEAQ (reference sequence). The CDR3 protein is CASTPPGPLRAGYTF. The CDR3 DNA reads as TGTGCCAGCACCCCACCGGGCCCCTTAAGGGCTGGCTACACCTTC. The full variable domain, completed using reference TRBV7-9 and TRBJ1-2, is DTGVSQNPRHKITKRGQNVTFRCDPISEHNRLYWYRQTLGQGPEFLTYFQNEAQLEKSRLLSDRFSAERPKGSFSTLEIQRTEQGDSAMYLCASTPPGPLRAGYTFGSGTRLTVV.

This clonotype was seen repeatedly, ten times or more. The chain uses TRBV7-9 and TRBJ2-7, with D possibly matching TRBD2 (5 bases). This CDR3 is built from 12 residues. V shed 3 bases and J shed 5 bases, with 8 bases lying between them. CDR1 SEHNR and CDR2 FQNEAQ come from the germline V gene (reference sequence). CDR3 DNA sequence: TGTGCCAGCAGCTTCGGACTGAACGAGCAGTACTTC. It codes for CASSFGLNEQYF. Supplemented by reference TRBV7-9 and TRBJ2-7, the full variable domain reads DTGVSQNPRHKITKRGQNVTFRCDPISEHNRLYWYRQTLGQGPEFLTYFQNEAQLEKSRLLSDRFSAERPKGSFSTLEIQRTEQGDSAMYLCASSFGLNEQYFGPGTRLTVT.

This rearrangement joins TRBV27 to TRBJ2-2; no reliable D call. Germline CDR1 MNHEY, CDR2 SMNVEV (reference sequence). Between the trimmed V and J ends, which lost 2 bases and 3 bases, there was a span of 22 bases. The CDR3 length is 19 residues. The CDR3 bases are TGTGCCAGCAGTTTACTTACAGAGTCGATGGGTTTGCACACCGGGGAGCTGTTTTTT. Encoded protein: CASSLLTESMGLHTGELFF.

This clonotype occurred many times. The gene calls are TRBV5-5 and TRBJ2-7, with TRBD2 matching 8 bases. There are 15 residues in the CDR3. Germline V gene sequence: CDR1 SGHKS, CDR2 YYEKEE (reference sequence). Trimming removed 1 base from V and 3 bases from J; junction bases left unmatched: 6. The CDR3 spells CASSLTSGASYEQYF. DNA of the CDR3: TGTGCCAGCAGCTTGACTAGCGGAGCTAGCTACGAGCAGTACTTC.

The rearrangement uses TRBV9 and TRBJ1-1; maybe TRBD1 (6 bases). From germline, CDR1 is SGDLS and CDR2 YYNGEE. This CDR3 is 15 amino acids long. The V and J ends lost 4 bases and 1 base respectively, with 14 bases between them. CDR3 loop: CASSPWDNSNTEAFF. The CDR3 bases are TGTGCCAGCAGCCCTTGGGACAATTCGAACACTGAAGCTTTCTTT.

This clonotype was seen ten or more times. This chain joins TRBV5-1 and TRBJ2-7; perhaps TRBD2 as D (6 bases). Per the germline V gene, CDR1 is SGHRS and CDR2 is YFSETQ. Trimming left V 5 bases short and J 4 bases short, with 25 bases between. The CDR3 length is 17 residues. The CDR3 sequence is CASRPTSDRGGFYEQYF. DNA for the CDR3: TGCGCCAGCAGACCTACGTCTGATCGGGGAGGATTTTACGAGCAGTACTTC.

The sample holds many counts of this clonotype. The gene calls are TRBV12-3 or TRBV12-4 and TRBJ2-5, with D unresolved. Trimming stripped 3 bases from V and 6 bases from J, with 8 bases between. This CDR3 comprises 12 residues. The CDR3 protein is CASSFRVQTQYF. Here the CDR3 DNA reads TGTGCCAGCAGTTTTCGGGTGCAGACCCAGTACTTC.

This chain connects TRBV4-1 to TRBJ2-7, with a tentative D call TRBD1 (5 bases). This CDR3 is built from 14 residues. Germline CDR1 reads MGHRA; CDR2 reads YSYEKL. V gave up 0 bases and J gave up 2 bases, with 8 bases separating them. CDR3 coding DNA: TGCGCCAGCAGCCAAGATCTACAGGCCTACGAGCAGTACTTC. This gives the protein CASSQDLQAYEQYF.

This clonotype was observed many times. The J gene is TRBJ2-7, the V gene TRBV14, with 7 bases matching TRBD1. Germline lookup yields CDR1 SGHDN and CDR2 FVKESK. Trimming at V came to 6 bases and at J to 5 bases, leaving 7 bases not matched to a gene. This CDR3 has 13 residues. CDR3 nucleotides: TGTGCCAGCAGTCTGGACAGGTCCGACGAGCAGTACTTC. It encodes CASSLDRSDEQYF.

This clonotype showed up many times. The chain has TRBV20-1 and TRBJ2-1; D not resolved. This CDR3 contains 14 residues. The V end lost 0 bases, the J end lost 5 bases, and 11 bases lay between the germline ends. Per germline, CDR1 DFQATT and CDR2 SNEGSKA (reference sequence). CDR3 DNA sequence: TGCAGTGCTAGAGATACAGCGACCCACAATGAGCAGTTCTTC. This gives the protein CSARDTATHNEQFF.

This clonotype was found a few times. In DNA form, the CDR3 reads TGTGCCTGGAGTGCCACTCGCAACACTGAAGCTTTCTTT. Protein sequence: CAWSATRNTEAFF. The chain employs TRBV30 and TRBJ1-1; D gene uncertain. The CDR3 is 13 residues long. Germline V gene data show CDR1 as GTSNPN and CDR2 as SVGIG (reference sequence). The V end lost 1 base, the J end lost 2 bases, and 8 bases lay between the germline ends.

In its sample, this clonotype was seen many times. The chain is built from TRBV27 and TRBJ1-2, with D possibly being TRBD1 (5 bases). The V gene's germline CDR1 is MNHEY and CDR2 SMNVEV (reference sequence). Trimming left V 0 bases short and J 4 bases short, with 9 bases between. The CDR3 has 14 residues. CDR3 in DNA: TGTGCCAGCAGTTTATCCAGGGCGGGCTATGGCTACACCTTC. It is translated as CASSLSRAGYGYTF.

In its sample, this clonotype was seen a few times. This rearrangement joins TRBV4-2 to TRBJ1-1; a weak D match, TRBD1 (5 bases). Trimming left V 4 bases short and J 1 base short, with 10 bases between. The CDR3 has 14 residues. Per germline, CDR1 LGHNA and CDR2 YNFKEQ. This CDR3 reads CASSPRQQNTEAFF. For the CDR3, the DNA is TGTGCCAGCAGCCCCCGACAGCAGAACACTGAAGCTTTCTTT.

Many counts were recorded for this clonotype. This chain links TRBV7-9 with TRBJ2-7, with 9 bases that match TRBD1. The CDR3 is 14 amino acids. V gave up 3 bases and J gave up 6 bases; unmatched junction bases: 6. Germline assignment: CDR1 SEHNR and CDR2 FQNEAQ (reference sequence). CDR3 bases: TGTGCCAGCAGCTTCCGGGACAGGGATCGCGAGCAGTACTTC. Translation gives CASSFRDRDREQYF.

This rearrangement joins TRBV29-1 to TRBJ1-2, with D uncertain. The CDR3 spans 12 residues. The V end was cut by 1 base, the J end by 5 bases, with 8 bases between. From germline, CDR1 is SQVTM and CDR2 ANQGSEA. The CDR3 sequence: CSVEGSGYGYTF. CDR3 sequence (DNA): TGCAGCGTTGAAGGGTCGGGGTATGGCTACACCTTC.

This clonotype was observed at least ten times. The chain has TRBV6-2 or TRBV6-3 and TRBJ2-1, with a possible D match to TRBD2 (6 bases). CDR1 MNHEY and CDR2 SVGEGT come from the germline V gene. Trimming took off 1 base at V and 15 bases at J, with 13 bases between the two ends. The CDR3 length is 12 residues. The CDR3 here is CASSYWAGSAFF. The CDR3 region has the DNA TGTGCCAGCAGTTACTGGGCGGGGTCGGCGTTCTTC.

This clonotype was observed at least ten times. The V gene is TRBV7-6, the J gene TRBJ2-3; D is perhaps TRBD2 (5 bases). The CDR3 contains 13 residues. Germline V gene data show CDR1 as SGHVS and CDR2 as FNYEAQ. Trimming stripped 4 bases from V and 4 bases from J, with 9 bases between. The CDR3, as DNA: TGTGCCAGCAGCTCGGAGGCCCCAGATACGCAGTATTTT. Its protein is CASSSEAPDTQYF.